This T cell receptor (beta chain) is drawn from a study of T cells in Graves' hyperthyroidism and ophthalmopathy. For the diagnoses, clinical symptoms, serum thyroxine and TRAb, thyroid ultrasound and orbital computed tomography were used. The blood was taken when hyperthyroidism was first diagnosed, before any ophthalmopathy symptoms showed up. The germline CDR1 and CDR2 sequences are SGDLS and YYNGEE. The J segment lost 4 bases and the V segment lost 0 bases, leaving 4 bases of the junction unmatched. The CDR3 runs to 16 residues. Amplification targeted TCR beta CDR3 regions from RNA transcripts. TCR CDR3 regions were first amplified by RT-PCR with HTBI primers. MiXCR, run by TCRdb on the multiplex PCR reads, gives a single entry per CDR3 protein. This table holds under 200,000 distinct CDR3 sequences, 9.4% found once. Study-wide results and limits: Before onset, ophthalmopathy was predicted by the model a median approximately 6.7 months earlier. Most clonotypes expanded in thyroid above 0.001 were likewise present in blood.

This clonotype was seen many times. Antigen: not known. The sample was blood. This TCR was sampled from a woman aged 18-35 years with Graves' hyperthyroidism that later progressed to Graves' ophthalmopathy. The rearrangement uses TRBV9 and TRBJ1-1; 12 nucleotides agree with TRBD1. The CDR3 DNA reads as TGTGCCAGCAGCGTAGGGGACAGGGGGCTGAGCACTGAAGCTTTCTTT. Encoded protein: CASSVGDRGLSTEAFF.